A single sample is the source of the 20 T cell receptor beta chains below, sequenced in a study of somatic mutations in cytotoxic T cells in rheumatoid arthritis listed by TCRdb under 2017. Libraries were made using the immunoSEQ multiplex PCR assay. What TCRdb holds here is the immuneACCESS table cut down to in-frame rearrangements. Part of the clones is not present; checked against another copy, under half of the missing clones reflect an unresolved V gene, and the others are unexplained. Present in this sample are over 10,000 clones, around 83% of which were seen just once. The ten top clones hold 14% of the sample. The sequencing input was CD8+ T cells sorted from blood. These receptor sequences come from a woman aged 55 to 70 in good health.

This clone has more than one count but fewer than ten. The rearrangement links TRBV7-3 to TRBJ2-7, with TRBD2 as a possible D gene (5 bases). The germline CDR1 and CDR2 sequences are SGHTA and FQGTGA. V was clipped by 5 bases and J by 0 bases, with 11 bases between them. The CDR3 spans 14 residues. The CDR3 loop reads CASSLGLSSYEQYF. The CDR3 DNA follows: TGTGCCAGCAGCCTAGGACTTTCCTCCTACGAGCAGTACTTC.

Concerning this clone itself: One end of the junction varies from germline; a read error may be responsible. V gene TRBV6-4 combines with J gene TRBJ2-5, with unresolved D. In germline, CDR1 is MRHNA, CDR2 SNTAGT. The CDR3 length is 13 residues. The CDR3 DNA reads TGTGCCGGCAGTGAATCCCCACAAGAGACCCAGTACTTC. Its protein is CAGSESPQETQYF.

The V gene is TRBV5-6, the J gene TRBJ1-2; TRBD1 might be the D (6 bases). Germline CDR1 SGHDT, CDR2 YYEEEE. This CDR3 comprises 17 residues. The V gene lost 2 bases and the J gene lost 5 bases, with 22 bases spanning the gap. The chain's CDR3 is CASSFPPPTGSRYGYTF. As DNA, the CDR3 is TGTGCCAGCAGCTTTCCCCCCCCGACAGGCTCAAGGTATGGCTACACCTTC.

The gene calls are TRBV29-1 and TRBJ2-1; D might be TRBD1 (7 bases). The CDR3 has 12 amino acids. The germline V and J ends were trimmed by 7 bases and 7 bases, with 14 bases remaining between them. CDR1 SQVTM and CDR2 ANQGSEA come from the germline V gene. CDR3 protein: CSAQGGGNEQFF. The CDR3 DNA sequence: TGCAGCGCTCAGGGGGGCGGGAATGAGCAGTTCTTC.

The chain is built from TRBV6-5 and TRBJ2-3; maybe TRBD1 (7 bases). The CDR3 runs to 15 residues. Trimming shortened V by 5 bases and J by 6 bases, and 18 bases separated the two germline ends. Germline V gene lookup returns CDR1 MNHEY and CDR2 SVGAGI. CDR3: CASSTTTGTADTQYF. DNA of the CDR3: TGTGCCAGCAGTACCACGACAGGGACTGCGGATACGCAGTATTTT.

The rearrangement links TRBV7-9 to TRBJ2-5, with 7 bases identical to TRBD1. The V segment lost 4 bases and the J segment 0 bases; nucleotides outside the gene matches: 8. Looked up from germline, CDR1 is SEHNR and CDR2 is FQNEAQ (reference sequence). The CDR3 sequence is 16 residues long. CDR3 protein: CASSYGTATNQETQYF. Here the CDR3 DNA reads TGTGCCAGCAGCTACGGGACAGCCACGAACCAAGAGACCCAGTACTTC. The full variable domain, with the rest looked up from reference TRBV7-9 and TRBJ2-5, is DTGVSQNPRHKITKRGQNVTFRCDPISEHNRLYWYRQTLGQGPEFLTYFQNEAQLEKSRLLSDRFSAERPKGSFSTLEIQRTEQGDSAMYLCASSYGTATNQETQYFGPGTRLLVL.

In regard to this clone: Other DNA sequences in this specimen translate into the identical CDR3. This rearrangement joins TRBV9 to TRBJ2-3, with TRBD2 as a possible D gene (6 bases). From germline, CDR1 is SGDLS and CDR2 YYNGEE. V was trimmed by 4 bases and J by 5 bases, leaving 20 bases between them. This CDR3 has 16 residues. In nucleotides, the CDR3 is TGTGCCAGCAGCTCCAGTGGTGGGGAGGTTGGAGATACGCAGTATTTT. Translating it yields CASSSSGGEVGDTQYF. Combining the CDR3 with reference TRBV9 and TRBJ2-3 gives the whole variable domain DSGVTQTPKHLITATGQRVTLRCSPRSGDLSVYWYQQSLDQGLQFLIQYYNGEERAKGNILERFSAQQFPDLHSELNLSSLELGDSALYFCASSSSGGEVGDTQYFGPGTRLTVL.

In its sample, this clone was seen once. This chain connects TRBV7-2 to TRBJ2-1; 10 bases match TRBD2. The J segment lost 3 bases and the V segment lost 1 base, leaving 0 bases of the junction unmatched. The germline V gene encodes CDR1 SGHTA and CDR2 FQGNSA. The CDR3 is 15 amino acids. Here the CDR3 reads CASSLVAGGYNEQFF. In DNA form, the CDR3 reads TGTGCCAGCAGCTTAGTAGCGGGGGGCTACAATGAGCAGTTCTTC.

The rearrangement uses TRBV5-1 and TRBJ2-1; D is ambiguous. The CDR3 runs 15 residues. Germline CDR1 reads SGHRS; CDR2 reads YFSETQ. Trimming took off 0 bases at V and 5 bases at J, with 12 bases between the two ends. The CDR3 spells CASSLVSRLDNEQFF. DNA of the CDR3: TGCGCCAGCAGCTTGGTTTCTCGTCTCGACAATGAGCAGTTCTTC.

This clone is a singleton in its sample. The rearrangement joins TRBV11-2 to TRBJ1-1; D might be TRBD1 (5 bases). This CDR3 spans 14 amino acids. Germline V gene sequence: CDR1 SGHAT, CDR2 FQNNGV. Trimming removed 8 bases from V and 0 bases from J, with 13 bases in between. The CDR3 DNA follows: TGTGCCAGCGAGGTAACAGGCTTGAACACTGAAGCTTTCTTT. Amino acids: CASEVTGLNTEAFF.

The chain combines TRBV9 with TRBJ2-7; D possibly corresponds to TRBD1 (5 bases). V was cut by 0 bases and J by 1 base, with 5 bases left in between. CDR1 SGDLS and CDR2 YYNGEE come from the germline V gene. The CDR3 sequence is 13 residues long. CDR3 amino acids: CASSVEGSYEQYF. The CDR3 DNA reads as TGTGCCAGCAGCGTAGAGGGGTCCTACGAGCAGTACTTC.

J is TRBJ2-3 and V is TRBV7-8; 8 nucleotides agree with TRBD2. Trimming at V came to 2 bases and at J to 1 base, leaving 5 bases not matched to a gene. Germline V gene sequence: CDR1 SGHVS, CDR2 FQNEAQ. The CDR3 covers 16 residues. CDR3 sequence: CASSLYGAGGTDTQYF. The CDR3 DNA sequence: TGTGCCAGCAGCTTATACGGAGCGGGGGGCACAGATACGCAGTATTTT.

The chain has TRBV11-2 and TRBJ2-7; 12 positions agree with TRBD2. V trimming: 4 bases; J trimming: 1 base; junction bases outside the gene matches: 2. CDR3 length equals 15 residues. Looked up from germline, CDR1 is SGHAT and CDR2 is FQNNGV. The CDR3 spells CASSSGTSGSYEQYF. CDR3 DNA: TGTGCCAGCAGCTCCGGGACTAGCGGGTCCTACGAGCAGTACTTC.

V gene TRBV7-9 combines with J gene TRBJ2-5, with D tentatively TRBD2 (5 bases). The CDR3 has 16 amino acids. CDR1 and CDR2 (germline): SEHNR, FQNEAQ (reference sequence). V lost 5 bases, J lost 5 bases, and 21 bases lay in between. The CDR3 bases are TGTGCCAGCAGCCCATCCGACTCTCCACTAGGCGAGACCCAGTACTTC. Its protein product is CASSPSDSPLGETQYF. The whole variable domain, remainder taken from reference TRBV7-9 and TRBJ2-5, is DTGVSQNPRHKITKRGQNVTFRCDPISEHNRLYWYRQTLGQGPEFLTYFQNEAQLEKSRLLSDRFSAERPKGSFSTLEIQRTEQGDSAMYLCASSPSDSPLGETQYFGPGTRLLVL.

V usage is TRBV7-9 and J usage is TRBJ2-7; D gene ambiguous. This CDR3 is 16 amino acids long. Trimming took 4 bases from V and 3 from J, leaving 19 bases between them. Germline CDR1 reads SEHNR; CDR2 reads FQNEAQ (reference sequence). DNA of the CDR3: TGTGCCAGCAGCTCCGAAGACACAAAACTTGACTACGAGCAGTACGTC. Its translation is CASSSEDTKLDYEQYV.

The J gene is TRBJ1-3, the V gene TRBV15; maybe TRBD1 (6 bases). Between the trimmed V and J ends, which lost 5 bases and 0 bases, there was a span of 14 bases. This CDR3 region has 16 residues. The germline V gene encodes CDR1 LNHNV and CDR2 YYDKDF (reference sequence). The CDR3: CATSGGTESSGNTIYF. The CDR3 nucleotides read TGTGCCACCAGCGGGGGCACTGAAAGCTCTGGAAACACCATATATTTT. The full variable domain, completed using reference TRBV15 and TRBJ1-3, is DAMVIQNPRYQVTQFGKPVTLSCSQTLNHNVMYWYQQKSSQAPKLLFHYYDKDFNNEADTPDNFQSRRPNTSFCFLDIRSPGLGDTAMYLCATSGGTESSGNTIYFGEGSWLTVV.

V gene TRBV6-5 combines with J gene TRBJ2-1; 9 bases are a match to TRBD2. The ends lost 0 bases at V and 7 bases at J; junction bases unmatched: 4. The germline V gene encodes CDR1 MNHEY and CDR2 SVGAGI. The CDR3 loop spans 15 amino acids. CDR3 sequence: CASSYSTSGHNEQFF. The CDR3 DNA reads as TGTGCCAGCAGTTACTCGACTAGCGGACATAATGAGCAGTTCTTC.

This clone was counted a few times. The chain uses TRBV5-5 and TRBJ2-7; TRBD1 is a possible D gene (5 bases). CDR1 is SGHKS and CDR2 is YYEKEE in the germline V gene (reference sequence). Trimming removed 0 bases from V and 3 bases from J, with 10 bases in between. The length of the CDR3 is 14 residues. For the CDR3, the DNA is TGTGCCAGCAGCTTGGAGCAGGGAAACTACGAGCAGTACTTC. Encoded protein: CASSLEQGNYEQYF.

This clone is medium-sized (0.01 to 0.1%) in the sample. CDR3 bases: TGTGCCAGCAGTTACAGCCACGGGCAGCCCCAGCATTTT. This encodes CASSYSHGQPQHF. The V call is TRBV6-6, the J call TRBJ1-5; unclear D gene. V gave up 2 bases and J gave up 7 bases, with 9 bases separating them. The germline V gene encodes CDR1 MNHNY and CDR2 SVGAGI (reference sequence). This CDR3 has 13 residues.

DNA of the CDR3: TGTGCCAGCAGCTTAGTCCTGGTGGGACTCCAAGAGACCCAGTACTTC. Translated, it gives CASSLVLVGLQETQYF. J is TRBJ2-5 and V is TRBV7-8; D is possibly TRBD2 (6 bases). CDR3 length equals 16 residues. Germline CDR1 reads SGHVS; CDR2 reads FQNEAQ. The V gene lost 1 base and the J gene lost 1 base, with 13 bases spanning the gap.